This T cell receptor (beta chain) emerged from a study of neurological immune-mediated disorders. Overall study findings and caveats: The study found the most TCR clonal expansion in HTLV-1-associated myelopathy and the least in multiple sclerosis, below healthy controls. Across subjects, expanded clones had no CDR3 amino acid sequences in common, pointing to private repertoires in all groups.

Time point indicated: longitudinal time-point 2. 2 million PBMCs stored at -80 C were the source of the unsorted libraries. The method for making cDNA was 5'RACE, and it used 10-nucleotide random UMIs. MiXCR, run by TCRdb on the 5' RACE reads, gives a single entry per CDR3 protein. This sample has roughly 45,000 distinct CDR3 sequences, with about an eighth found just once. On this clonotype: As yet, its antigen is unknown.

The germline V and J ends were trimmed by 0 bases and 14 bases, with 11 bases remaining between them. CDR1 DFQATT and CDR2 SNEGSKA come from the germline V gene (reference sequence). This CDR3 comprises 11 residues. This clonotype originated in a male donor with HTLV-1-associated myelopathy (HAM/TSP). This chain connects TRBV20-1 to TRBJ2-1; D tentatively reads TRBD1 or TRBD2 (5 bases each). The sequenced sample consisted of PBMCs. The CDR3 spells CSARDLQGEFF. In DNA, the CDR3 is TGCAGTGCTAGAGATCTCCAGGGAGAGTTCTTC.